This passage covers 29 T cell receptor beta chains from one sample sequenced in a study of OX40 agonist ivuxolimab in advanced cancers. Some clones are missing from TCRdb's copy, which holds only in-frame ones; the method was immunoSEQ multiplex PCR. The profile shows around 94,000 clones, around 91% of them singletons. Specimen: CD4+ or CD8+ T cells sorted from blood, collected in a trial of the OX40 agonist ivuxolimab. The receptors originated from an adult with an advanced solid tumor such as melanoma, head and neck, liver or kidney cancer.

The genes are TRBV6-4 and TRBJ1-2; 7 bases line up with TRBD1. V trimming: 6 bases; J trimming: 5 bases; junction bases outside the gene matches: 9. The CDR3 has 14 residues. Germline V gene data show CDR1 as MRHNA and CDR2 as SNTAGT. CDR3 sequence (DNA): TGTGCCAGCAGGGTATCGACAGGGAGTTATGGCTACACCTTC. Protein: CASRVSTGSYGYTF.

This clone was seen a handful of times. The V call is TRBV5-1, the J call TRBJ2-7, with 7 bases fitting TRBD1. V shed 4 bases, J shed 3 bases, and the junction held 4 bases outside the gene matches. Per germline, CDR1 SGHRS and CDR2 YFSETQ. The CDR3 is made up of 13 amino acids. The CDR3 here is CASSGGQDYEQYF. The CDR3 nucleotides read TGCGCCAGCAGCGGCGGACAGGACTACGAGCAGTACTTC.

This clone was counted between two and nine times. The chain uses TRBV23-1 and TRBJ2-1; D is tentatively TRBD1 or TRBD2 (6 bases each). TRBV23-1 is an ORF, with its function uncertain. The CDR3 spans 17 residues. V was trimmed by 0 bases and J by 3 bases, leaving 15 bases between them. The CDR3 DNA sequence: TGCGCCAGCAGTCAATCGAAGGTCGGGGGCGGCTACAATGAGCAGTTCTTC. This codes for CASSQSKVGGGYNEQFF.

The genes are TRBV6-1 and TRBJ2-7; 9 nucleotides agree with TRBD1. Germline V gives CDR1 MNHNS, CDR2 SASEGT. The CDR3 has 14 residues. The junction had 4 bases not matched to a gene; V was cut back by 3 bases and J by 4 bases. The CDR3 sequence: CASSEDRGRYEQYF. CDR3 nucleotide sequence: TGTGCCAGCAGTGAGGACAGGGGAAGGTACGAGCAGTACTTC.

The rearrangement uses TRBV9 and TRBJ2-5; D is ambiguous. Trimming pared 0 bases from V and 0 bases from J, leaving 12 bases between. Germline loops: CDR1 SGDLS, CDR2 YYNGEE. This CDR3 spans 16 amino acids. CDR3 nucleotide sequence: TGTGCCAGCAGCGTAGGTCGAGTCCCCCACCAAGAGACCCAGTACTTC. Translated, it gives CASSVGRVPHQETQYF.

V gene TRBV7-9 combines with J gene TRBJ2-5; perhaps TRBD2 as D (6 bases). In germline, CDR1 is SEHNR, CDR2 FQNEAQ (reference sequence). CDR3 length: 16 residues. V was pared by 1 base and J by 3 bases, with 15 bases between. The CDR3 coding sequence is TGTGCCAGCAGCTTAGAGGTGTCTAGCGTAAAAGAGACCCAGTACTTC. This sequence encodes CASSLEVSSVKETQYF.

The chain couples TRBV7-8 to TRBJ2-3; 9 bases map to TRBD2. There are 15 residues in the CDR3. Trimming at V came to 5 bases and at J to 2 bases, leaving 5 bases not matched to a gene. Germline V gives CDR1 SGHVS, CDR2 FQNEAQ. The CDR3 sequence: CASSPTSGSTDTQYF. The CDR3 DNA reads TGTGCCAGCAGCCCGACTAGCGGATCCACAGATACGCAGTATTTT.

The chain links TRBV18 to TRBJ2-3, with a possible D match to TRBD1 (6 bases). The CDR3 is made up of 14 amino acids. CDR1 is KGHSH and CDR2 is LQKENI in the germline V gene. Deletions cut 3 bases from V and 6 bases from J, with 13 bases between. The CDR3 loop reads CASSPRGTRDTQYF. CDR3 DNA sequence: TGTGCCAGCTCACCGAGGGGGACGCGGGATACGCAGTATTTT.

This rearrangement joins TRBV5-1 to TRBJ2-3; 12 bases map to TRBD2. The CDR3 is made up of 14 amino acids. J lost 5 bases, V lost 5 bases, and 3 bases had no gene match. Germline V lookup: CDR1 SGHRS, CDR2 YFSETQ. As DNA, the CDR3 is TGCGCCAGCAGGCCGGGACTAGCGGGAGATACGCAGTATTTT. Translating gives CASRPGLAGDTQYF.

The chain uses TRBV25-1 and TRBJ1-5; 8 nucleotides agree with TRBD1. Germline V gives CDR1 MGHDK, CDR2 SYGVNS. The V segment lost 8 bases and the J segment 4 bases; nucleotides outside the gene matches: 1. The CDR3 has 12 amino acids. In DNA, the CDR3 is TGTGCCAGCGGACAGGGAAATCAGCCCCAGCATTTT. As protein: CASGQGNQPQHF.

V usage is TRBV19 and J usage is TRBJ1-4; 9 bases align to TRBD1. The CDR3 runs to 14 residues. Per the germline V gene, CDR1 is LNHDA and CDR2 is SQIVND (reference sequence). The V gene end was trimmed by 6 bases and the J gene end by 7 bases; junction bases not matched to a gene: 6. The CDR3 sequence is CASSLGTGSEKLFF. DNA for the CDR3: TGTGCCAGTAGCCTAGGGACAGGGAGTGAAAAACTGTTTTTT.

V gene TRBV6-1 combines with J gene TRBJ1-2, with D unresolved. Trimming stripped 2 bases from V and 7 bases from J, with 14 bases between. The CDR3 runs to 14 residues. Germline V CDR1 and CDR2: MNHNS, SASEGT. The DNA for the CDR3 is TGTGCCAGCAGTGAAATAGGAATAAAGGCTGGCTACACCTTC. It specifies CASSEIGIKAGYTF.

This clone has a handful of counts. The V gene is TRBV7-2, the J gene TRBJ1-5; D unresolved. Germline CDR1 SGHTA, CDR2 FQGNSA. This CDR3 contains 13 residues. Deletions cut 1 base from V and 6 bases from J, with 7 bases between. Here the CDR3 reads CASSLEGSQPQHF. CDR3 sequence (DNA): TGTGCCAGCAGCTTAGAGGGCTCTCAGCCCCAGCATTTT.

The chain employs TRBV19 and TRBJ1-3; 7 bases match TRBD1. V lost 4 bases to trimming and J lost 1 base; unmatched junction nucleotides: 4. The CDR3 has 15 residues. Per the germline V gene, CDR1 is LNHDA and CDR2 is SQIVND (reference sequence). CDR3 loop: CASSNTGDSGNTIYF. DNA of the CDR3: TGTGCCAGTAGTAACACAGGGGATTCTGGAAACACCATATATTTT.

The V gene is TRBV5-6, the J gene TRBJ2-1; either TRBD1 or TRBD2 may fit D (5 bases each). This CDR3 comprises 14 residues. Between the trimmed V and J ends, which lost 4 bases and 8 bases, there was a span of 16 bases. The V gene's germline CDR1 is SGHDT and CDR2 YYEEEE. CDR3 coding DNA: TGTGCCAGCAGCCGCCTGGGGACGTTGGATGAGCAGTTCTTC. Translating it yields CASSRLGTLDEQFF.

The V call is TRBV2, the J call TRBJ2-3; D might be TRBD1 (6 bases). Trimming took off 7 bases at V and 5 bases at J, with 10 bases between the two ends. The CDR3 totals 12 residues. The germline gives CDR1 SNHLY, CDR2 FYNNEI. The CDR3 loop reads CASNGGGDTQYF. The DNA for the CDR3 is TGTGCCAGCAATGGGGGCGGAGATACGCAGTATTTT.

V and J are TRBV30 and TRBJ1-6, with TRBD1 matching over 7 bases. The germline gives CDR1 GTSNPN, CDR2 SVGIG (reference sequence). Trimming removed 1 base from V and 9 bases from J; junction bases left unmatched: 3. CDR3 length equals 13 residues. The CDR3 loop is CAWSGQGRSPLHF. CDR3 nucleotides: TGTGCCTGGAGTGGACAGGGCCGTTCACCCCTCCACTTT.

The V gene is TRBV7-9, the J gene TRBJ2-7; TRBD1 matches at 8 bases. This CDR3 spans 16 amino acids. Trimming at V came to 0 bases and at J to 4 bases, leaving 8 bases not matched to a gene. Germline CDR1 SEHNR, CDR2 FQNEAQ (reference sequence). The CDR3 protein is CASSLAASGGRYEQYF. The CDR3 region has the DNA TGTGCCAGCAGCTTAGCGGCATCAGGGGGCAGGTACGAGCAGTACTTC. The whole variable domain, remainder taken from reference TRBV7-9 and TRBJ2-7, is DTGVSQNPRHKITKRGQNVTFRCDPISEHNRLYWYRQTLGQGPEFLTYFQNEAQLEKSRLLSDRFSAERPKGSFSTLEIQRTEQGDSAMYLCASSLAASGGRYEQYFGPGTRLTVT.

The rearrangement joins TRBV7-2 to TRBJ1-2, with 8 bases fitting TRBD1. The germline V gene encodes CDR1 SGHTA and CDR2 FQGNSA. The CDR3 is 13 residues long. Trimming took 5 bases from V and 6 from J; bases not matched to a gene: 5. The CDR3 sequence: CASSVYRGDGYTF. The CDR3 region has the DNA TGTGCCAGCAGCGTTTACAGGGGGGATGGCTACACCTTC.

V usage is TRBV4-2 and J usage is TRBJ2-3; D call uncertain. The CDR3 is 14 residues long. The germline gives CDR1 LGHNA, CDR2 YNFKEQ. V lost 4 bases and J lost 2, with 10 bases in between. In nucleotides, the CDR3 is TGTGCCAGCAGCCGCCTCAGGAACACAGATACGCAGTATTTT. Its protein product is CASSRLRNTDTQYF.

As regards this clone: In the same sample, other DNA sequences code for this CDR3. The V and J genes are TRBV4-1 and TRBJ1-2; tentative D call: TRBD1 (6 bases). Trimming took 0 bases from V and 4 from J, leaving 6 bases between them. Germline assignment: CDR1 MGHRA and CDR2 YSYEKL. There are 13 residues in the CDR3. The chain's CDR3 is CASSQDRGYGYTF. DNA for the CDR3: TGCGCCAGCAGCCAAGACAGGGGCTATGGCTACACCTTC.

This chain joins TRBV7-9 and TRBJ2-7, with D possibly TRBD1 on 5 matching bases. The CDR3 has 15 residues. Deletions cut 6 bases from V and 6 bases from J, with 21 bases between. Germline V lookup: CDR1 SEHNR, CDR2 FQNEAQ (reference sequence). The CDR3 spells CASSSRTAKGLEQYF. The DNA for the CDR3 is TGTGCCAGCAGTTCTCGGACGGCCAAGGGGCTCGAGCAGTACTTC.

The chain has TRBV19 and TRBJ1-1; 9 nucleotides agree with TRBD1. The germline V gene has CDR1 LNHDA and CDR2 SQIVND (reference sequence). This CDR3 comprises 16 residues. The V segment lost 5 bases and the J segment 0 bases; nucleotides outside the gene matches: 7. CDR3 in amino acids: CASSALQGALNTEAFF. Written as DNA, the CDR3 is TGTGCCAGTAGTGCCCTACAGGGGGCGCTGAACACTGAAGCTTTCTTT.

The chain joins TRBV10-1 to TRBJ1-2, with a possible D match to TRBD1 (5 bases). Trimming stripped 10 bases from V and 4 bases from J, with 16 bases between. Germline V gives CDR1 WNHNN, CDR2 SYGVQD (reference sequence). The CDR3 sequence is 13 residues long. The CDR3 DNA reads TGCGCCAACATATGGGCGGGGGGCTATGGCTACACCTTC. Its protein product is CANIWAGGYGYTF.

The V call is TRBV28, the J call TRBJ1-1; TRBD1 matches at 7 bases. Trimming cost V 6 bases and J 2 bases; bases outside gene matches: 6. CDR3 size: 14 residues. The germline CDR1 and CDR2 sequences are MDHEN and SYDVKM. Here the CDR3 DNA reads TGTGCCAGCAGGCCGGGACAGACTAACACTGAAGCTTTCTTT. Its translation: CASRPGQTNTEAFF.

V gene TRBV5-4 combines with J gene TRBJ2-7, with 7 bases lining up with TRBD2. This CDR3 is 14 amino acids long. V was clipped by 2 bases and J by 4 bases; unmatched bases: 6. Germline loops: CDR1 SGHNT, CDR2 YYREEE (reference sequence). As DNA, the CDR3 is TGTGCCAGCAGCTTCGTCGGGCGGGGGTACGAGCAGTACTTC. Its protein is CASSFVGRGYEQYF.

V and J are TRBV14 and TRBJ2-5; no reliable D call. Trimming left V 1 base short and J 3 bases short, with 9 bases between. CDR1 is SGHDN, CDR2 FVKESK, per germline. This CDR3 is built from 14 residues. CDR3 bases: TGTGCCAGCAGCCAAGGCCCTTTAGAAGAGACCCAGTACTTC. This translates into CASSQGPLEETQYF.

V usage is TRBV6-1 and J usage is TRBJ1-5; D is undetermined. The CDR3 has 12 residues. V gave up 11 bases and J gave up 7 bases, with 15 bases separating them. Germline V gene sequence: CDR1 MNHNS, CDR2 SASEGT. CDR3 in amino acids: CAYGGFGQPQHF. The CDR3 nucleotides read TGTGCCTACGGCGGGTTCGGGCAGCCCCAGCATTTT.

V is TRBV5-6 and J is TRBJ1-2, with D possibly TRBD1 on 5 matching bases. CDR3 length equals 13 residues. Germline assignment: CDR1 SGHDT and CDR2 YYEEEE. V lost 0 bases and J lost 8, with 11 bases in between. The DNA of the CDR3 is TGTGCCAGCAGCTTGGGATTGGGGCCCGGCTACACCTTC. The encoded protein is CASSLGLGPGYTF.